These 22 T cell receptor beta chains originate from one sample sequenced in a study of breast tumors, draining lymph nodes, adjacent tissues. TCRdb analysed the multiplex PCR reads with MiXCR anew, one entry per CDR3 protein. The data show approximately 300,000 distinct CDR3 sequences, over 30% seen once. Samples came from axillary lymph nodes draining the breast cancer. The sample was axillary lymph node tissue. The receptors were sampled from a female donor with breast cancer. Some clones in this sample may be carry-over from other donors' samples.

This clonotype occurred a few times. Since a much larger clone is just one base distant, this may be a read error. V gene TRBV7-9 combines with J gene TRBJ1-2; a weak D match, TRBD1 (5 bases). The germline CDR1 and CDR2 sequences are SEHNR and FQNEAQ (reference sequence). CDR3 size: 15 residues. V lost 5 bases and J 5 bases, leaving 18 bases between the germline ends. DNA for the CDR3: TGTGCCAGCAGCAGTTCCGGGGGACCCAATTATGGCTACACCTTC. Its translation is CASSSSGGPNYGYTF.

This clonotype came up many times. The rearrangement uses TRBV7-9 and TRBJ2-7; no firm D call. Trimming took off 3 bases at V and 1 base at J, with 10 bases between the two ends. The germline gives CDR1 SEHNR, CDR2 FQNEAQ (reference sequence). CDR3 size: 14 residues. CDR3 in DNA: TGTGCCAGCAGCTTTGATATTTCTTCCTACGAGCAGTACTTC. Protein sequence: CASSFDISSYEQYF.

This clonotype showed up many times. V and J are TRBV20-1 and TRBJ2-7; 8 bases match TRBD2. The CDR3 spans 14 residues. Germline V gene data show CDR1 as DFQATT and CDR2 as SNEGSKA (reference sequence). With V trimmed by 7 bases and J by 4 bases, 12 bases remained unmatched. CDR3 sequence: CSVRTSGSQYEQYF. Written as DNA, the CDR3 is TGCAGTGTCCGAACCAGCGGGAGTCAGTACGAGCAGTACTTC.

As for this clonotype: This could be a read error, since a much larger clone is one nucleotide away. The CDR3 DNA reads TGTGCCAGCAGTGACTCAGAGGGAGGGAAGACCCAGTACTTC. It translates to CASSDSEGGKTQYF. The chain combines TRBV6-6 with TRBJ2-5; 7 positions match TRBD2. Germline CDR1 and CDR2: MNHNY and SVGAGI (reference sequence). The CDR3 totals 14 residues.

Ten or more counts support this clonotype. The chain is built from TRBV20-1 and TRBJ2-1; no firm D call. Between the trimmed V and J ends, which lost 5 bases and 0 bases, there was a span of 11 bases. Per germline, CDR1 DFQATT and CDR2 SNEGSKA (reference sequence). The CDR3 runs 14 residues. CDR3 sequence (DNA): TGCAGTGCTCTCCGGGCCGTCTCCTACAATGAGCAGTTCTTC. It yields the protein CSALRAVSYNEQFF.

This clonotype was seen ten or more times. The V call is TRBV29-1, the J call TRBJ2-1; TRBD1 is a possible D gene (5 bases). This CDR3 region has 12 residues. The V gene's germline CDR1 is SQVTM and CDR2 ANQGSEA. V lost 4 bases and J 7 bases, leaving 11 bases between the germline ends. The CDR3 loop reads CSVVRGVNEQFF. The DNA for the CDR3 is TGCAGCGTTGTAAGGGGTGTAAATGAGCAGTTCTTC.

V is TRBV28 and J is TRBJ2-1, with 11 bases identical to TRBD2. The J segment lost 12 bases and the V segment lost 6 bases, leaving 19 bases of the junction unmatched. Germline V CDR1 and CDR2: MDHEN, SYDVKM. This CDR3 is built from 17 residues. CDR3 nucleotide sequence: TGTGCCAGCAGGTCGACTAGCGGGAATCGTGGCGGGGGGGGGCAGTTCTTC. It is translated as CASRSTSGNRGGGGQFF.

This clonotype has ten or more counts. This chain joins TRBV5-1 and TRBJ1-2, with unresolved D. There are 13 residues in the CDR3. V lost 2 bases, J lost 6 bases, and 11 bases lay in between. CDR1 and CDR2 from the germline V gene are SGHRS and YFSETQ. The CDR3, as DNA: TGCGCCAGCAGCTTTTCGGCAGATAATGGCTACACCTTC. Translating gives CASSFSADNGYTF.

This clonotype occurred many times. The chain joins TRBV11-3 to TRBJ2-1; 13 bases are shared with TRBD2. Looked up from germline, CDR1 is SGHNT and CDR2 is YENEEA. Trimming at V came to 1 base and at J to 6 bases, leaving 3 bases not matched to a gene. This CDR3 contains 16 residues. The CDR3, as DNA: TGTGCCAGCAGCTTAGTAGGGACTAGCGGGATCAATGAGCAGTTCTTC. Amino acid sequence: CASSLVGTSGINEQFF.

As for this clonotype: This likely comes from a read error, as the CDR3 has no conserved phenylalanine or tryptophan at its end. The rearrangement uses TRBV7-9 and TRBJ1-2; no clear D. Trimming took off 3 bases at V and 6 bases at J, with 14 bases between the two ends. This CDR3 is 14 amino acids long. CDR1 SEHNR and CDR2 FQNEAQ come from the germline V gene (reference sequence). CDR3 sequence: CASSLARGLHGYTL. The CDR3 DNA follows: TGTGCCAGCAGCTTGGCCCGGGGTTTGCATGGCTACACCCTC.

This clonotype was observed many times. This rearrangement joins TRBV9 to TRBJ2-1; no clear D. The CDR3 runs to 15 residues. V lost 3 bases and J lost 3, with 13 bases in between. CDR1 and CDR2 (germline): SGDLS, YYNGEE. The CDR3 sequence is CASSAHLSFYNEQFF. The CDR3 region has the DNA TGTGCCAGCAGCGCCCATTTAAGCTTCTACAATGAGCAGTTCTTC.

The CDR3 here is CASSFTGTGDNQPQHF. CDR3 coding DNA: TGCGCCAGCAGCTTCACGGGGACAGGGGACAATCAGCCCCAGCATTTT. V gene TRBV5-1 combines with J gene TRBJ1-5; 10 bases map to TRBD1. The CDR3 is 16 amino acids. Germline V gene data show CDR1 as SGHRS and CDR2 as YFSETQ. V lost 2 bases and J lost 3; bases outside the gene matches: 5.

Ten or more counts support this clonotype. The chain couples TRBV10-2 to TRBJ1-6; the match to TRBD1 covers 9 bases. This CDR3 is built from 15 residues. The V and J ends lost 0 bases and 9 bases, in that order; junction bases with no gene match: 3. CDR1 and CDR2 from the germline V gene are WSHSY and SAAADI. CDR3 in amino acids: CASSESGTGFSPLHF. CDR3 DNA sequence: TGCGCCAGCAGTGAGTCGGGGACAGGGTTTTCACCCCTCCACTTT.

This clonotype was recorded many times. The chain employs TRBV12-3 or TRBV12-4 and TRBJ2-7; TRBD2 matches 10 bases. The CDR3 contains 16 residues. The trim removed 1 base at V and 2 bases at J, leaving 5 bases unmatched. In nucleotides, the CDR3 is TGTGCCAGCAGTTTAGGGCCTAGCGGGAGCACCTACGAGCAGTACTTC. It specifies CASSLGPSGSTYEQYF.

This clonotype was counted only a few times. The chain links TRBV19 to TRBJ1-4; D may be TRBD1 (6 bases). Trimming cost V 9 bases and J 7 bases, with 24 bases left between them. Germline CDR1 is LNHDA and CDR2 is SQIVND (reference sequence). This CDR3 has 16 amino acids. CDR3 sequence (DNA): TGTGCCAGCAGTCCCGGGGGGGGGCGGAAAAGTGAAAAACTGTTTTTT. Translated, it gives CASSPGGGRKSEKLFF.

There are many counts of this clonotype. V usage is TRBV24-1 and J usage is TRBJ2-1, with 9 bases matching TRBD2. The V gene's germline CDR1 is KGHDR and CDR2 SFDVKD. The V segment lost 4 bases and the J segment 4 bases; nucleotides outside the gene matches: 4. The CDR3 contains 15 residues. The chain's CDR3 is CATSESLAGYNEQFF. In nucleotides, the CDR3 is TGTGCCACCAGTGAATCCCTAGCGGGGTACAATGAGCAGTTCTTC.

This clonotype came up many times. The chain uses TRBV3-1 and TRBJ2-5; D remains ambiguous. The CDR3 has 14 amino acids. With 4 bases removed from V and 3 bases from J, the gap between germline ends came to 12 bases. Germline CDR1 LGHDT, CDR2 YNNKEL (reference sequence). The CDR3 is CASSRAILEETQYF. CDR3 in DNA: TGTGCCAGCAGCCGGGCAATTCTGGAAGAGACCCAGTACTTC.

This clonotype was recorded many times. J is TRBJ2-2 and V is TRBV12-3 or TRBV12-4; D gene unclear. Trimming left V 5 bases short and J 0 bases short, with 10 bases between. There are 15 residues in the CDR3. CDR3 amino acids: CASSKLLANTGELFF. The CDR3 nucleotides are TGTGCCAGCAGTAAACTCCTCGCGAACACCGGGGAGCTGTTTTTT.

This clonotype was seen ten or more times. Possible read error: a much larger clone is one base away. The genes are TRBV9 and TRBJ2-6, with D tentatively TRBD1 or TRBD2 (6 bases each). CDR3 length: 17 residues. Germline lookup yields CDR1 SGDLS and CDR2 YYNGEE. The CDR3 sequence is CASSVRPGASGATVLTF. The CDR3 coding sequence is TGTGCCAGCAGCGTAAGACCGGGGGCCTCTGGGGCCACCGTCCTGACTTTC.

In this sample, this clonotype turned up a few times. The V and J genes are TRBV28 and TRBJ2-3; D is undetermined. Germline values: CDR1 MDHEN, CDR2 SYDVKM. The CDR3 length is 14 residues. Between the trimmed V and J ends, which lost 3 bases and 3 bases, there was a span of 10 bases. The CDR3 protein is CASSLSLPTDTQYF. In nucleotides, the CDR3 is TGTGCCAGCAGTTTGAGTCTGCCTACAGATACGCAGTATTTT.

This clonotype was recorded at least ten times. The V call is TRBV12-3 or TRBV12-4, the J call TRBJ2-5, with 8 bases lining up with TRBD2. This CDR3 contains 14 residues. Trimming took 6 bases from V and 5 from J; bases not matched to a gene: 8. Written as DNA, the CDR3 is TGTGCCAGCAGCCAGAGCGGGAGAGGGGAGACCCAGTACTTC. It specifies CASSQSGRGETQYF.

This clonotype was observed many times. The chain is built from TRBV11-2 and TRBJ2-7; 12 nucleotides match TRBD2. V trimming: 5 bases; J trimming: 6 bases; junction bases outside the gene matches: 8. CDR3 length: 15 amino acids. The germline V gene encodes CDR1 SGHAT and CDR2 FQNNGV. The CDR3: CASSPTSGRRREQYF. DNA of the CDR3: TGTGCCAGCAGCCCAACTAGCGGGAGGCGTCGCGAGCAGTACTTC.